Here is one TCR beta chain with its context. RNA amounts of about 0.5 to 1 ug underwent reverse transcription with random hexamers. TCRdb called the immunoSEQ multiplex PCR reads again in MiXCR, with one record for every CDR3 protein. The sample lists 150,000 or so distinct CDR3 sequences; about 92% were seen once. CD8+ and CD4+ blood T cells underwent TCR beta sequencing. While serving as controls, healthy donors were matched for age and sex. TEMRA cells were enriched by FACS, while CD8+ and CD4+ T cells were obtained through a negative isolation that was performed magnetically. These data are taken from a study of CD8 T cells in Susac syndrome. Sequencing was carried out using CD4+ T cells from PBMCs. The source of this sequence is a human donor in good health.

The CDR3 spells CASGLSGPNSPLHF. The CDR3 DNA reads TGTGCTAGTGGTTTGAGCGGGCCTAATTCACCCCTCCACTTT. The V call is TRBV12-5, the J call TRBJ1-6; the D is unclear. Germline V gene lookup returns CDR1 LGHNT and CDR2 FRNRAP. The CDR3 spans 14 residues. Trimming removed 2 bases at V and 6 bases at J, with 8 bases between.